This T cell receptor beta chain originates from a study of T cell responses to AZD1222 COVID-19 vaccine. Germline-derived CDR1 and CDR2 are SGHVS and FNYEAQ. Trimming took 7 bases from V and 0 from J; bases not matched to a gene: 8. The CDR3 covers 15 residues. Assay: immunoSEQ multiplex PCR; the TCRdb copy retains only in-frame clones and omits some. The sample consists of more than 140,000 clones, approximately 90% of them appearing once. Sequencing was performed on peripheral blood, taken on day 0 of MenACWY control vaccination. This chain links TRBV7-6 with TRBJ1-1; 7 nucleotides line up with TRBD1. This clonotype was sampled from an adult in good health. The CDR3 sequence is CASTLRGQMNTEAFF. The CDR3 DNA follows: TGTGCCAGCACCCTCCGGGGACAGATGAACACTGAAGCTTTCTTT.